This TCR beta chain was sequenced during a study of long-term antiretroviral therapy in people with HIV. Study-wide results and caveats: Post-ART diversity increased but stayed below transplant donor controls.

Version v3.0 of the immunoSEQ assay ran at survey level. Target depth was roughly 35,000-55,000 T-cell genomes per sample. Profiled with immunoSEQ multiplex PCR; TCRdb holds only in-frame clones, not every one. The sample gives approximately 20,000 clones, around four fifths of which show up once; 3.9% is in the top ten. Note on this clone: The antigen is unknown.

Cryopreserved PBMC numbered about 1-10 million per sample before DNA extraction. The receptor comes from a man younger than 30 with HIV. Source: unsorted PBMCs, taken around 4 years after starting antiretroviral therapy.

The DNA for the CDR3 is TGCGCCAGCAGCTTGGGGGGCCCACCGGGGGAAGATACGCAGTATTTT. Translation: CASSLGGPPGEDTQYF. V and J are TRBV5-1 and TRBJ2-3, with a weak D call TRBD2 (6 bases). This CDR3 has 16 amino acids. V gave up 0 bases and J gave up 5 bases, with 16 bases separating them. Germline lookup yields CDR1 SGHRS and CDR2 YFSETQ.